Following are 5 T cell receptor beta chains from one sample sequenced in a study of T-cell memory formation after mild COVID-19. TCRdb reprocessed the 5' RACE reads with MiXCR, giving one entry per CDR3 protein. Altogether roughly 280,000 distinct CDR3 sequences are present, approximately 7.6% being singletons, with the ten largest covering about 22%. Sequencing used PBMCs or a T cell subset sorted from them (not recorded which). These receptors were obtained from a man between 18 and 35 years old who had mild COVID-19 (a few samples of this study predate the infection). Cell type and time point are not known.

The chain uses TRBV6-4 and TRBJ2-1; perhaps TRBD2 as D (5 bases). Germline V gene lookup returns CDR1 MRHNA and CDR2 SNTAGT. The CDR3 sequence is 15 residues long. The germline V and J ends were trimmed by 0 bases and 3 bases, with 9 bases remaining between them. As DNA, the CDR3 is TGTGCCAGCAGTGACTCCCGGACTGACTACAATGAGCAGTTCTTC. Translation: CASSDSRTDYNEQFF.

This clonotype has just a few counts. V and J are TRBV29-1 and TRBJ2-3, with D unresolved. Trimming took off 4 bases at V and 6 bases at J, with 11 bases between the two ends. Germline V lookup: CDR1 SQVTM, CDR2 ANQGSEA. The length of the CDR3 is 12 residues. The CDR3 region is CSVGIRVDTQYF. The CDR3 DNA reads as TGCAGCGTTGGGATACGGGTCGATACGCAGTATTTT.

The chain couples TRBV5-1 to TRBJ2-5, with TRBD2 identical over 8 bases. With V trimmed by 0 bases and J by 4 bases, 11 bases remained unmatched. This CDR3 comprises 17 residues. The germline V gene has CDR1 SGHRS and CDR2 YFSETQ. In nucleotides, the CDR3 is TGCGCCAGCAGCTTGGCCGGGACTAGTAGGGGCCGAGAGACCCAGTACTTC. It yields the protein CASSLAGTSRGRETQYF.

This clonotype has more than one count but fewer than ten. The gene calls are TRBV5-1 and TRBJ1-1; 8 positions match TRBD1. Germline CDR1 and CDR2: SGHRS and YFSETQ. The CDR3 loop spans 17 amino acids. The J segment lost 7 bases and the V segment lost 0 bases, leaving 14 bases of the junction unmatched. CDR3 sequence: CASSLAGWATGGIEAFF. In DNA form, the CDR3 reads TGCGCCAGCAGCTTGGCCGGTTGGGCCACAGGGGGGATTGAAGCTTTCTTT.

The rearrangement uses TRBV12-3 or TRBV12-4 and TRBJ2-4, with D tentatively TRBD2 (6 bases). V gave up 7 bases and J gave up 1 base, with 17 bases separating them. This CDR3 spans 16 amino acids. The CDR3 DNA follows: TGTGCCAGCACCGCAGCCGGGGGAACGGCCAAAAACATTCAGTACTTC. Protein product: CASTAAGGTAKNIQYF.